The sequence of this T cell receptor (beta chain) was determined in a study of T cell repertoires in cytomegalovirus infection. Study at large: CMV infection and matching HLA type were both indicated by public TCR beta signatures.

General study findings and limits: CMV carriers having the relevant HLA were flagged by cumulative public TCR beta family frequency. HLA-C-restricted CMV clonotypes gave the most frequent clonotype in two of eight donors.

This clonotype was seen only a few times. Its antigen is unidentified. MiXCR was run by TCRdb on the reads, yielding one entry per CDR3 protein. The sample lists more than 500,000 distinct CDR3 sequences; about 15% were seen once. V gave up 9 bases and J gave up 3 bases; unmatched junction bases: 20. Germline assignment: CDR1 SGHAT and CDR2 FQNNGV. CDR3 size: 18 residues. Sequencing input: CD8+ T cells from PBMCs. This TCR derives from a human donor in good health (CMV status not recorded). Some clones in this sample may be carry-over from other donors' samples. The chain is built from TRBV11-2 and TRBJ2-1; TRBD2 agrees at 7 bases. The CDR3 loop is CARETFSGAKPNYNEQFF. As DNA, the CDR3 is TGTGCCAGAGAGACCTTCAGCGGGGCTAAACCAAACTACAATGAGCAGTTCTTC.